The clone carrying this TCR beta chain was counted a few times. What it recognizes is unknown. The CDR3 covers 13 residues. The ends were cut back, 5 bases at V and 3 bases at J, with 11 bases in the middle. TCRdb re-called the reads with MiXCR, one entry per CDR3 protein. The repertoire consists of fewer than 550,000 distinct CDR3 sequences, with about a third occurring once and the leading ten covering roughly 13%. This entry is derived from a study of T cell repertoires in cytomegalovirus infection. For the study at large: Indicated by public TCR beta signatures were CMV infection and matching HLA type. Study results and limitations: Clonotype analysis showed dominance of the ex vivo response by HLA-C-restricted CMV-specific TCR beta clonotypes. The cumulative frequency of public TCR beta families distinguished individuals who carried CMV together with the relevant HLA.

V is TRBV12-3 or TRBV12-4 and J is TRBJ2-7; perhaps TRBD1 as D (6 bases). Material for sequencing was PBMCs. This clonotype was sampled from a human donor in good health (CMV status not recorded). Some clones in this sample may be carry-over from other donors' samples. CDR3 coding DNA: TGTGCCAGCAGTCGACAGGTCATCTACGAGCAGTACTTC. Residues: CASSRQVIYEQYF.